A few counts support the clone carrying this T cell receptor (beta chain). Its antigen is not known. Data came from immunoSEQ multiplex PCR; TCRdb stores just in-frame clones and leaves some out. The data show some 120,000 clones, with 80% to 85% seen just once and roughly 9% held by the top ten. CDR1 and CDR2 (germline): LNHDA, SQIVND (reference sequence). The CDR3 runs to 15 residues. V lost 2 bases to trimming and J lost 5 bases, with 13 bases between them. The sample originates from a study of T cell responses to AZD1222 COVID-19 vaccine. The overall study: Second-dose intervals near 4 or 12 weeks were combined.

Findings and caveats of the study: At study baseline, merely a handful of AZD1222 recipients were seropositive. A reported finding is that nearly half of spike-specific TCRs target unmutated variant regions.

The chain carries TRBV19 and TRBJ2-1; tentatively, D is TRBD1 or TRBD2 (6 bases each). The TCR comes from an adult in good health. The specimen comprised peripheral blood, sampled on day 0 of AZD1222 vaccination. The CDR3 DNA follows: TGTGCCAGTAGTATAAGTGGGGGGCCCCACAATGAGCAGTTCTTC. Its translation: CASSISGGPHNEQFF.